Presented here are 8 T cell receptor beta chains from one specimen sequenced in a study of beta chain features in type 1 diabetes. Reverse transcription of all isolated RNA meant that expressed TCRB transcripts were sequenced. Method: immunoSEQ multiplex PCR; TCRdb's copy keeps in-frame clones and lacks some. Of hundreds of thousands of clones listed, around 15% were seen once; the top ten hold approximately 0.099%. Sequenced material: naive CD4+ T cells from blood. These receptors originate from a man between 18 and 35 years old in good health.

The gene calls are TRBV28 and TRBJ2-5; 7 nucleotides align to TRBD1. From germline, CDR1 is MDHEN and CDR2 SYDVKM. The CDR3 sequence is 15 residues long. V dropped 4 bases and J dropped 7; count of bases not matched to a gene: 12. The CDR3 coding sequence is TGTGCCAGCAGTTCCCGGGGACAGACCTCCAGGACCCAGTACTTC. Encoded protein: CASSSRGQTSRTQYF. The full variable domain, its missing parts supplied by reference TRBV28 and TRBJ2-5, is DVKVTQSSRYLVKRTGEKVFLECVQDMDHENMFWYRQDPGLGLRLIYFSYDVKMKEKGDIPEGYSVSREKKERFSLILESASTNQTSMYLCASSSRGQTSRTQYFGPGTRLLVL.

This chain links TRBV4-3 with TRBJ1-6; the D gene is possibly TRBD1 (6 bases). This CDR3 is 14 amino acids long. The V end was cut by 6 bases, the J end by 6 bases, with 12 bases between. Looked up from germline, CDR1 is LGHNA and CDR2 is YSLEER. The CDR3 spells CASRLQGSNSPLHF. DNA for the CDR3: TGCGCCAGCAGGTTACAGGGAAGTAATTCACCCCTCCACTTT.

This clone was seen only a few times. V is TRBV2 and J is TRBJ2-5; 11 bases are a match to TRBD1. Germline V lookup: CDR1 SNHLY, CDR2 FYNNEI. V lost 6 bases, J lost 4 bases, and 7 bases stayed unmatched. This CDR3 spans 15 amino acids. CDR3 DNA: TGTGCCAGCAGACTAAGGACAGGGGGCGTAGAGACCCAGTACTTC. Translated, it gives CASRLRTGGVETQYF.

This clone appeared a few times. This rearrangement joins TRBV29-1 to TRBJ1-1, with 7 bases fitting TRBD1. The CDR3 is made up of 13 amino acids. CDR1 SQVTM and CDR2 ANQGSEA come from the germline V gene. The V gene end was trimmed by 6 bases and the J gene end by 1 base; junction bases not matched to a gene: 5. The CDR3 sequence is CSVYRGSNTEAFF. For the CDR3, the DNA is TGCAGCGTATACAGGGGTTCGAACACTGAAGCTTTCTTT.

The chain joins TRBV7-2 to TRBJ2-1, with 8 bases that match TRBD1. Losses at the gene ends were 3 bases for V and 9 bases for J; bases not matched to a gene: 10. The CDR3 length is 15 residues. Looked up from germline, CDR1 is SGHTA and CDR2 is FQGNSA. This CDR3 is CASSFFQGAGSEQFF. DNA for the CDR3: TGTGCCAGCAGCTTCTTCCAGGGGGCGGGCAGTGAGCAGTTCTTC.

This clone was recorded at least ten times. The chain couples TRBV10-3 to TRBJ2-2; D call uncertain. Germline V gives CDR1 ENHRY, CDR2 SYGVKD. V dropped 10 bases and J dropped 7 bases, with 16 bases sitting between them. This CDR3 is 13 amino acids long. Here the CDR3 DNA reads TGTGCCACCTGGTACCCGCTCGGCGGGGAGCTGTTTTTT. Its protein is CATWYPLGGELFF.

The chain links TRBV7-2 to TRBJ2-3, with 9 bases matching TRBD2. V lost 7 bases and J lost 0; bases outside the gene matches: 11. This CDR3 spans 17 amino acids. In germline, CDR1 is SGHTA, CDR2 FQGNSA. The CDR3 spells CASIRRGGTSSTDTQYF. For the CDR3, the DNA is TGTGCCAGCATCCGGCGGGGGGGCACCTCTAGCACAGATACGCAGTATTTT.

The chain combines TRBV6-5 with TRBJ2-7; a weak D match, TRBD2 (5 bases). With 0 bases removed from V and 3 bases from J, the gap between germline ends came to 9 bases. Per the germline V gene, CDR1 is MNHEY and CDR2 is SVGAGI. The CDR3 runs 14 residues. CDR3 amino acids: CASSYSRSGYEQYF. The CDR3 nucleotides are TGTGCCAGCAGTTACTCAAGAAGCGGCTACGAGCAGTACTTC.